Shown below are 32 T cell receptor beta chains from a single sample sequenced in a study of T cells in Graves' hyperthyroidism and ophthalmopathy. Amplified TCR beta CDR3 regions derived from RNA transcripts. The HTBI primer set was used in a first-round RT-PCR of the TCR CDR3. From the multiplex PCR reads, TCRdb called clonotypes with MiXCR, one entry per CDR3 protein. The sample consists of fewer than 500,000 distinct CDR3 sequences, roughly 12% of them appearing once. The source material was blood. These receptor sequences come from a man younger than 40 with Graves' hyperthyroidism that later progressed to Graves' ophthalmopathy.

At least ten counts were recorded for this clonotype. The chain is built from TRBV11-3 and TRBJ2-3; D perhaps matches TRBD2 (7 bases). The CDR3 sequence is 15 residues long. Germline assignment: CDR1 SGHNT and CDR2 YENEEA. V lost 5 bases and J lost 4, with 16 bases in between. CDR3 sequence reads: CASSPSPGGADTQYF. In DNA form, the CDR3 reads TGTGCCAGCAGCCCGTCCCCGGGGGGCGCAGATACGCAGTATTTT.

This clonotype showed up just a few times. This chain joins TRBV5-8 and TRBJ2-5, with TRBD1 as a possible D gene (7 bases). V was trimmed by 0 bases and J by 5 bases, leaving 14 bases between them. There are 15 residues in the CDR3. Germline V gene lookup returns CDR1 SGHTS and CDR2 YDEGEE. The CDR3 nucleotides are TGTGCCAGCAGCTTGGGGACGACAGGGAGGGAGACCCAGTACTTC. It is translated as CASSLGTTGRETQYF.

In the case of this clonotype: At one boundary the junction diverges from the germline segment, which might be a read error. The rearrangement joins TRBV6-2 or TRBV6-3 to TRBJ1-2; 10 bases fit TRBD1. CDR3 length equals 17 residues. Germline V gene lookup returns CDR1 MNHEY and CDR2 SVGEGT. CDR3 sequence (DNA): TGTGTCAGCAGGGGGGTGGGACAGGGGACTATCAACTATGGCTACACCTTC. It codes for CVSRGVGQGTINYGYTF.

In its sample, this clonotype was seen many times. V usage is TRBV6-1 and J usage is TRBJ2-7; D is perhaps TRBD2 (5 bases). This CDR3 has 13 residues. Between the trimmed V and J ends, which lost 5 bases and 0 bases, there was a span of 8 bases. Germline V gene lookup returns CDR1 MNHNS and CDR2 SASEGT. This CDR3 is CASSLRGSYEQYF. For the CDR3, the DNA is TGTGCCAGCAGTTTACGGGGCTCCTACGAGCAGTACTTC.

The gene calls are TRBV5-1 and TRBJ2-1, with 7 bases identical to TRBD2. Germline V gene lookup returns CDR1 SGHRS and CDR2 YFSETQ. The V and J ends lost 2 bases and 1 base, in that order; junction bases with no gene match: 6. The CDR3 loop spans 16 amino acids. The CDR3 nucleotides are TGCGCCAGCAGCTTTTCCGTGGGGGGGTCCTACAATGAGCAGTTCTTC. Its protein is CASSFSVGGSYNEQFF.

In this sample, this clonotype turned up many times. The V gene is TRBV12-3 or TRBV12-4, the J gene TRBJ1-1; TRBD1 is a possible D gene (5 bases). The V end was cut by 8 bases, the J end by 1 base, with 14 bases between. The CDR3 covers 14 residues. Here the CDR3 DNA reads TGTGCCAGCGAAAAAGACAGCCCGAACACTGAAGCTTTCTTT. Protein sequence: CASEKDSPNTEAFF.

The V gene is TRBV5-4, the J gene TRBJ1-5; maybe TRBD1 (5 bases). This CDR3 has 16 residues. Deletions cut 2 bases from V and 3 bases from J, with 15 bases between. Germline V gene lookup returns CDR1 SGHNT and CDR2 YYREEE (reference sequence). This CDR3 reads CASSLYGAGDNQPQHF. The DNA of the CDR3 is TGTGCCAGCAGCTTATATGGGGCCGGGGACAATCAGCCCCAGCATTTT. Combining the CDR3 with reference TRBV5-4 and TRBJ1-5 gives the whole variable domain ETGVTQSPTHLIKTRGQQVTLRCSSQSGHNTVSWYQQALGQGPQFIFQYYREEENGRGNFPPRFSGLQFPNYSSELNVNALELDDSALYLCASSLYGAGDNQPQHFGDGTRLSIL.

There are many counts of this clonotype. The rearrangement joins TRBV27 to TRBJ2-7; TRBD1 agrees at 7 bases. J gave up 5 bases and V 2 bases, and 9 bases lay outside the gene matches. Germline loops: CDR1 MNHEY, CDR2 SMNVEV (reference sequence). This CDR3 is 15 amino acids long. As DNA, the CDR3 is TGTGCCAGCAGTTTACGTTCAGGGGGTTACCACGAGCAGTACTTC. Protein product: CASSLRSGGYHEQYF.

The chain uses TRBV6-1 and TRBJ2-3, with 11 positions matching TRBD2. V lost 2 bases to trimming and J lost 4 bases; unmatched junction nucleotides: 2. The CDR3 is 15 residues long. The germline V gene has CDR1 MNHNS and CDR2 SASEGT. The chain's CDR3 is CASSENSGGADTQYF. Written as DNA, the CDR3 is TGTGCCAGCAGTGAAAATAGCGGGGGGGCAGATACGCAGTATTTT.

This clonotype has just a few counts. The rearrangement links TRBV11-2 to TRBJ2-1, with D perhaps TRBD1 (8 bases). V dropped 0 bases and J dropped 15 bases, with 15 bases sitting between them. Germline CDR1 and CDR2: SGHAT and FQNNGV. The length of the CDR3 is 13 residues. The CDR3 DNA reads as TGTGCCAGCAGCTTAGATTCCCACAGGGGGGGGTTCTTC. This gives the protein CASSLDSHRGGFF.

V is TRBV6-2 or TRBV6-3 and J is TRBJ1-5, with a weak D call TRBD1 (5 bases). The CDR3 has 18 amino acids. Germline assignment: CDR1 MNHEY and CDR2 SVGEGT. The V gene lost 0 bases and the J gene lost 5 bases, with 20 bases spanning the gap. The CDR3 loop is CASSYSLRVQGVDQPQHF. As DNA, the CDR3 is TGTGCCAGCAGTTACTCCCTACGGGTTCAGGGTGTTGATCAGCCCCAGCATTTT.

The chain is built from TRBV10-3 and TRBJ1-1, with D maybe TRBD1 (6 bases). The CDR3 length is 14 residues. CDR1 ENHRY and CDR2 SYGVKD come from the germline V gene. The V and J ends lost 0 bases and 6 bases respectively, with 11 bases between them. This CDR3 is CAISESDGGSEAFF. The DNA for the CDR3 is TGTGCCATCAGTGAGTCTGATGGGGGCTCTGAAGCTTTCTTT.

The table lists this clonotype with a few counts. J is TRBJ1-6 and V is TRBV30, with a possible D match to TRBD1 (6 bases). Germline V gene lookup returns CDR1 GTSNPN and CDR2 SVGIG (reference sequence). CDR3 length: 14 amino acids. V lost 2 bases, J lost 7 bases, and 12 bases lay in between. The CDR3 loop reads CAWSKGTPNSPLHF. The CDR3 DNA reads as TGTGCCTGGAGTAAGGGGACACCCAATTCACCCCTCCACTTT.

This clonotype was detected many times. CDR3 bases: TGTGCCAGCAGTTTATCGGGGCTAGCGGGGGGGGGTGAGCAGTTCTTC. Protein: CASSLSGLAGGGEQFF. The gene calls are TRBV28 and TRBJ2-1, with 12 bases fitting TRBD2. The CDR3 extends over 16 amino acids. Unmatched junction bases numbered 7, after V lost 1 base and J lost 9 bases. Germline CDR1 is MDHEN and CDR2 is SYDVKM.

The chain carries TRBV6-1 and TRBJ2-7, with no clear D. The V and J ends lost 5 bases and 2 bases respectively, with 10 bases between them. The CDR3 has 13 residues. Germline V lookup: CDR1 MNHNS, CDR2 SASEGT. The CDR3 protein is CASSPGEPYEQYF. DNA of the CDR3: TGTGCCAGCAGTCCCGGAGAGCCCTACGAGCAGTACTTC.

The V gene is TRBV7-8, the J gene TRBJ2-1; 8 positions agree with TRBD2. This CDR3 contains 15 residues. Germline CDR1 is SGHVS and CDR2 is FQNEAQ. V trimming: 2 bases; J trimming: 4 bases; junction bases outside the gene matches: 4. The CDR3 region has the DNA TGTGCCAGCAGCTTAATTAGCGGGGAGTACAATGAGCAGTTCTTC. Translation: CASSLISGEYNEQFF.

This clonotype turned up a few times. The chain employs TRBV9 and TRBJ2-5, with 12 bases identical to TRBD2. In germline, CDR1 is SGDLS, CDR2 YYNGEE. V shed 3 bases and J 1 base; nucleotides not matched to a gene: 1. The CDR3 extends over 15 amino acids. CDR3 sequence: CASSASGGGQETQYF. The CDR3 nucleotides read TGTGCCAGCAGCGCTAGCGGGGGGGGCCAAGAGACCCAGTACTTC.

The V gene is TRBV29-1, the J gene TRBJ2-1; TRBD2 matches at 11 bases. CDR3 size: 14 residues. V lost 7 bases to trimming and J lost 5 bases; unmatched junction nucleotides: 7. Germline CDR1 and CDR2: SQVTM and ANQGSEA. CDR3: CSGALAGGNNEQFF. Written as DNA, the CDR3 is TGCAGCGGCGCTCTAGCGGGGGGTAACAATGAGCAGTTCTTC.

This clonotype was detected only a few times. This chain connects TRBV4-1 to TRBJ2-1; 8 bases are a match to TRBD1. The CDR3 consists of 17 residues. Germline-derived CDR1 and CDR2 are MGHRA and YSYEKL. V was clipped by 3 bases and J by 5 bases; unmatched bases: 12. The CDR3 region is CASSHLHGRGRNNEQFF. The DNA for the CDR3 is TGCGCCAGCAGCCACCTTCACGGCAGGGGGCGAAACAATGAGCAGTTCTTC.

This clonotype was seen more than once but under ten times. The rearrangement uses TRBV9 and TRBJ1-3; no clear D gene. The CDR3 sequence is 14 residues long. V was cut by 2 bases and J by 1 base, with 7 bases left in between. Per the germline V gene, CDR1 is SGDLS and CDR2 is YYNGEE. The chain's CDR3 is CASSVEYSGNTIYF. In nucleotides, the CDR3 is TGTGCCAGCAGCGTCGAGTATTCTGGAAACACCATATATTTT.

This clonotype was counted at least ten times. The V and J genes are TRBV11-1 and TRBJ1-1; the D is unclear. Germline CDR1 reads SGHAT; CDR2 reads FQDESV (reference sequence). CDR3 length equals 11 residues. The V end was cut by 8 bases, the J end by 3 bases, with 7 bases between. For the CDR3, the DNA is TGTGCCAGCTCACCATACACTGAAGCTTTCTTT. It codes for CASSPYTEAFF.

This clonotype occurred many times. The rearrangement joins TRBV7-9 to TRBJ1-4; D is unclear. This CDR3 is 13 amino acids long. CDR1 is SEHNR, CDR2 FQNEAQ, per germline (reference sequence). V lost 5 bases to trimming and J lost 6 bases, with 10 bases between them. CDR3 in DNA: TGTGCCAGCAGCCCTAGTACTTATGAAAAACTGTTTTTT. It translates to CASSPSTYEKLFF.

This clonotype came up a few times. This sequence joins TRBV6-2 or TRBV6-3 and TRBJ1-5, with D unclear. V was cut by 2 bases and J by 11 bases, with 13 bases left in between. The CDR3 is 13 amino acids. The germline CDR1 and CDR2 sequences are MNHEY and SVGEGT. DNA for the CDR3: TGTGCCAGCAGTTACCCTACCCTTTCAGCCCAGCATTTT. This encodes CASSYPTLSAQHF.

This clonotype has just a few counts. V is TRBV6-1 and J is TRBJ2-7, with 8 bases that match TRBD1. Germline V gene data show CDR1 as MNHNS and CDR2 as SASEGT. This CDR3 has 16 residues. V was clipped by 8 bases and J by 0 bases; unmatched bases: 12. CDR3 in amino acids: CASRNPGQVISYEQYF. For the CDR3, the DNA is TGTGCCAGCCGCAATCCGGGACAGGTGATCTCCTACGAGCAGTACTTC.

The rearrangement joins TRBV5-4 to TRBJ2-5; D possibly uses TRBD1 or TRBD2 (5 bases each). V shed 6 bases and J shed 4 bases, with 13 bases lying between them. This CDR3 contains 13 residues. Germline loops: CDR1 SGHNT, CDR2 YYREEE (reference sequence). Written as DNA, the CDR3 is TGTGCCAGCAAGACGGGGCTCACAGAGACCCAGTACTTC. This codes for CASKTGLTETQYF.

The sample holds many counts of this clonotype. The V gene is TRBV20-1, the J gene TRBJ1-6, with D possibly matching TRBD1 (5 bases). Trimming cost V 0 bases and J 0 bases, with 12 bases left between them. Germline V gene sequence: CDR1 DFQATT, CDR2 SNEGSKA (reference sequence). This CDR3 is 17 amino acids long. The CDR3 DNA reads as TGCAGTGCTAGAGACGAACAGGTTCGCTCCTATAATTCACCCCTCCACTTT. Encoded protein: CSARDEQVRSYNSPLHF.

This clonotype has at least ten counts. The J gene is TRBJ2-3, the V gene TRBV10-1; either TRBD1 or TRBD2 may fit D (5 bases each). There are 16 residues in the CDR3. Germline lookup yields CDR1 WNHNN and CDR2 SYGVQD (reference sequence). V gave up 6 bases and J gave up 2 bases, with 18 bases separating them. The CDR3 here is CASSASGPRFTDTQYF. The CDR3 region has the DNA TGCGCCAGCAGCGCTTCGGGACCACGGTTCACAGATACGCAGTATTTT.

Remarks on this clonotype: This may come from a read error, since a much larger clone is one base off. The genes are TRBV5-1 and TRBJ1-2; the match to TRBD1 covers 7 bases. The CDR3 loop spans 14 amino acids. The germline gives CDR1 SGHRS, CDR2 YFSETQ. The CDR3 reads CASSATGVGYGDTF. DNA of the CDR3: TGCGCCAGCAGCGCAACAGGGGTTGGCTATGGCGACACCTTC.

J is TRBJ1-5 and V is TRBV24-1; 8 bases are shared with TRBD1. The junction had 10 bases not matched to a gene; V was cut back by 11 bases and J by 5 bases. Germline CDR1 KGHDR, CDR2 SFDVKD. This CDR3 is 14 amino acids long. CDR3 bases: TGTGCCATCAGCCTCGGACAGGGTGATCAGCCCCAGCATTTT. As protein: CAISLGQGDQPQHF.

The V call is TRBV7-6, the J call TRBJ2-1; 8 bases map to TRBD2. The length of the CDR3 is 15 residues. Trimming removed 5 bases from V and 6 bases from J; junction bases left unmatched: 9. Germline values: CDR1 SGHVS, CDR2 FNYEAQ. The CDR3 loop reads CASSPRGGRLNEQFF. The CDR3 DNA sequence: TGTGCCAGCAGCCCCCGGGGGGGCCGCCTCAATGAGCAGTTCTTC.

This clonotype has ten or more counts. The rearrangement uses TRBV30 and TRBJ1-1; D may be TRBD1 (5 bases). With 5 bases removed from V and 6 bases from J, the gap between germline ends came to 10 bases. Per the germline V gene, CDR1 is GTSNPN and CDR2 is SVGIG (reference sequence). The CDR3 contains 11 residues. CDR3 loop: CAWARGPEAFF. Written as DNA, the CDR3 is TGTGCCTGGGCCCGGGGCCCTGAAGCTTTCTTT.

This clonotype appeared a few times. This chain links TRBV5-4 with TRBJ1-2; a weak D match, TRBD1 (6 bases). Looked up from germline, CDR1 is SGHNT and CDR2 is YYREEE (reference sequence). Trimming took off 5 bases at V and 5 bases at J, with 19 bases between the two ends. This CDR3 contains 15 residues. This CDR3 reads CASRNEDRFLYGYTF. CDR3 in DNA: TGTGCCAGCAGGAACGAAGACAGGTTCTTGTATGGCTACACCTTC.